What follows is one TCR beta chain and its context. The CDR3 is 16 residues long. This sample stems from a study of shared T cell receptors in the human thymus. The assay was immunoSEQ multiplex PCR, and TCRdb's table has in-frame clones only and misses some. The table shows 600,000 or so clones, with roughly 86% occurring only once. These data were likewise used in another study, on human thymus T cells.

The receptor was derived from a boy younger than two with a congenital heart defect. Source material: thymocytes. The V gene is TRBV21-1, the J gene TRBJ1-5; the DNA was not compared with TRBD1, the D call given in the table. TRBV21-1 is noted as a pseudogene. CDR3 nucleotide sequence: TGTGCCAGCAGCTCCGACAGGGGAGAGGAGGGTCAGCCCCAGCATTTT. It yields the protein CASSSDRGEEGQPQHF.